The T cell receptor beta chain described here comes from a study of cytomegalovirus exposure and HLA in healthy donors. The PCR made use of 60 Vbeta and 13 Jbeta primers. The assay was immunoSEQ multiplex PCR, and TCRdb's table has in-frame clones only and misses some. The sample carries 150,000 to 200,000 clones, roughly 8.7% recorded once. This clone appeared a few times. This clonotype originated in a woman in her 30s in good health and CMV-seropositive. The sample taken for sequencing was PBMCs.

The CDR3 protein is CAWSVGGMNTEAFF. CDR3 DNA sequence: TGTGCCTGGAGTGTAGGAGGGATGAACACTGAAGCTTTCTTT. The chain has TRBV30 and TRBJ1-1; D not resolved. The germline V and J ends were trimmed by 0 bases and 0 bases, with 8 bases remaining between them. The length of the CDR3 is 14 residues. Germline CDR1 GTSNPN, CDR2 SVGIG (reference sequence).